These 5 T cell receptor beta chains came from one sample sequenced in a study of graft-versus-host responses after intestinal transplantation. The protocol was immunoSEQ multiplex PCR, while the TCRdb copy is restricted to in-frame clones and leaves out a portion. The repertoire has 15,000 to 20,000 clones, approximately 80% of them found once; the top ten carry around 1.9%. The specimen comprised PBMCs, sampled 14 days after transplant. The source of these receptors is a human patient who received an intestinal transplant, so some T cells may come from the graft donor.

This clone was picked up one time. The CDR3: CASSLYPGGNYGYTF. CDR3 DNA sequence: TGTGCCAGCAGTTTATACCCAGGGGGCAACTATGGCTACACCTTC. V is TRBV27 and J is TRBJ1-2; the match to TRBD1 covers 8 bases. The V gene's germline CDR1 is MNHEY and CDR2 SMNVEV (reference sequence). The V segment lost 1 base and the J segment 2 bases; nucleotides outside the gene matches: 3. This CDR3 contains 15 residues.

This clone turned up a few times. V gene TRBV7-3 combines with J gene TRBJ2-1; D is perhaps TRBD1 (6 bases). In germline, CDR1 is SGHTA, CDR2 FQGTGA. CDR3 length equals 22 residues. Written as DNA, the CDR3 is TGTGCGAGAGGGGCACACCCCCCACCCGGACAGAAGACCAGCATACCTAACAATGAGCAGTTCTTC. Translation: CARGAHPPPGQKTSIPNNEQFF.

This clone occurred a few times. The CDR3 spells CASSLLYGELFF. CDR3 DNA sequence: TGTGCCAGCAGCTTGCTTTACGGGGAGCTGTTTTTT. The gene calls are TRBV5-8 and TRBJ2-2; D is unresolved. This CDR3 is 12 amino acids long. Trimming took off 1 base at V and 7 bases at J, with 5 bases between the two ends. Germline CDR1 reads SGHTS; CDR2 reads YDEGEE.

The V gene is TRBV11-1, the J gene TRBJ2-3; no clear D. This CDR3 region has 14 residues. Trimming pared 1 base from V and 2 bases from J, leaving 7 bases between. Germline CDR1 is SGHAT and CDR2 is FQDESV (reference sequence). For the CDR3, the DNA is TGTGCCAGCAGCTTAGTCGCCTACACAGATACGCAGTATTTT. Protein product: CASSLVAYTDTQYF.

This clone was counted a single time. The chain has TRBV9 and TRBJ2-7; tentative D call: TRBD2 (5 bases). The CDR3 runs 14 residues. Germline assignment: CDR1 SGDLS and CDR2 YYNGEE. V lost 0 bases and J lost 2, with 9 bases in between. The CDR3 here is CASSVGGLPYEQYF. The DNA of the CDR3 is TGTGCCAGCAGCGTAGGAGGACTGCCCTACGAGCAGTACTTC.